This T cell receptor beta chain originates from a study of cytomegalovirus exposure and HLA in healthy donors. This clone appeared a few times. This CDR3 contains 14 residues. The V end lost 2 bases, the J end lost 7 bases, and 13 bases lay between the germline ends. Germline CDR1 is MNHEY and CDR2 is SVGAGI. The PCR contained 60 Vbeta and 13 Jbeta primers. The table came from immunoSEQ multiplex PCR; TCRdb's copy has only in-frame clones and leaves some out. This table holds 85,000 to 120,000 clones, around 75% found once. The V call is TRBV6-5, the J call TRBJ2-3; D is unclear. The clonotype comes from a male donor in good health and CMV-seropositive. The sample was PBMCs. The CDR3 DNA is TGTGCCAGCAGTTACCCGGGTACGGCAAATACGCAGTATTTT. The encoded protein is CASSYPGTANTQYF.